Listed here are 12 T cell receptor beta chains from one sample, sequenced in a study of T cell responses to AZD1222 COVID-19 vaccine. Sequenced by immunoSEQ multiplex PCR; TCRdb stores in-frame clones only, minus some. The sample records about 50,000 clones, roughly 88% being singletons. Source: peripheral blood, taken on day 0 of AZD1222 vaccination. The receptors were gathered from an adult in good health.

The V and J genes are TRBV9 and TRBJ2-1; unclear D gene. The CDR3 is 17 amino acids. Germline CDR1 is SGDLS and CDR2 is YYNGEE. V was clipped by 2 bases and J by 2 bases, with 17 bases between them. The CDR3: CASSVLPVTGAYNEQFF. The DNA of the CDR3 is TGTGCCAGCAGCGTGTTACCGGTGACTGGGGCCTACAATGAGCAGTTCTTC.

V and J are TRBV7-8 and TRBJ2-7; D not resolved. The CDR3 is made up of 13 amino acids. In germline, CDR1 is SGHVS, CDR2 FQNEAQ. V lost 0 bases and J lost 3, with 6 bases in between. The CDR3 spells CASSLAPGYEQYF. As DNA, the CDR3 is TGTGCCAGCAGCTTAGCGCCGGGCTACGAGCAGTACTTC.

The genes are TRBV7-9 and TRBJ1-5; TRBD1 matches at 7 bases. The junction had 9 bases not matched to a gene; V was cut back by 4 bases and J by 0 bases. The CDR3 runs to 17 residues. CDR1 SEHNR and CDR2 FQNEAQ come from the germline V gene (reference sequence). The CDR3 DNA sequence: TGTGCCAGCAGCTATAACTTACAGGGGTATAGCAATCAGCCCCAGCATTTT. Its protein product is CASSYNLQGYSNQPQHF.

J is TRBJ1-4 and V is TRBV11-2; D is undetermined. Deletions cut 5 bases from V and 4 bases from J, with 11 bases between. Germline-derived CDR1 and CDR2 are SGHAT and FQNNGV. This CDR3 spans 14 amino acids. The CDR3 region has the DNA TGTGCCAGCAGCGCCGGGATGTTTAATGAAAAACTGTTTTTT. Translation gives CASSAGMFNEKLFF. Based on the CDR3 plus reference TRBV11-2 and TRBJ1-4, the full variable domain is EAGVAQSPRYKIIEKRQSVAFWCNPISGHATLYWYQQILGQGPKLLIQFQNNGVVDDSQLPKDRFSAERLKGVDSTLKIQPAKLEDSAVYLCASSAGMFNEKLFFGSGTQLSVL.

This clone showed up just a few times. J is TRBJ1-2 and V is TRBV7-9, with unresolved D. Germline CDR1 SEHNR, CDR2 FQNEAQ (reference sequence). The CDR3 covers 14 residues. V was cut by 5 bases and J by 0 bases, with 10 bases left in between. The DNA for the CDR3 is TGTGCCAGCAGCCCGGACGGAGCTAACTATGGCTACACCTTC. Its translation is CASSPDGANYGYTF.

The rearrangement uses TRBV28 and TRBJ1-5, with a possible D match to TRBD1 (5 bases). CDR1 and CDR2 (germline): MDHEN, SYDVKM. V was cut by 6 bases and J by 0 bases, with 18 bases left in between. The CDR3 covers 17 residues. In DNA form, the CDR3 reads TGTGCCAGCAGACACCTCCCCGGACATAATAGCAATCAGCCCCAGCATTTT. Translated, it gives CASRHLPGHNSNQPQHF.

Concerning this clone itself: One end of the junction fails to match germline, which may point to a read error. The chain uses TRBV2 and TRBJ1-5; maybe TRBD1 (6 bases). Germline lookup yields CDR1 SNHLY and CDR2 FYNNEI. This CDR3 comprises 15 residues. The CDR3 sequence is CASSDLGGNNRPQHF. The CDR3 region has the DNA TGTGCCAGCAGTGACCTAGGGGGGAACAATCGGCCCCAGCATTTT.

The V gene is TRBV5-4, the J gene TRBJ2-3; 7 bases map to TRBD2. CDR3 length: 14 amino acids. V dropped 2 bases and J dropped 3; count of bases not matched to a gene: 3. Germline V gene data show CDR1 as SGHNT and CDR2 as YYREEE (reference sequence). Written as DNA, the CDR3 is TGTGCCAGCAGCTTCCTAGCGGATACAGATACGCAGTATTTT. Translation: CASSFLADTDTQYF.

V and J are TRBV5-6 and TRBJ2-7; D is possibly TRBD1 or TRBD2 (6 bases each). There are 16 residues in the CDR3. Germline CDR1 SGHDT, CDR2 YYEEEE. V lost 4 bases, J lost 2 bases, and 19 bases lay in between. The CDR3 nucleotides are TGTGCCAGCAGCCGGGGCGGTGGGGGGCCCACCTACGAGCAGTACTTC. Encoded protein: CASSRGGGGPTYEQYF.

CDR3 amino acids: CASSQADTQYF. CDR3 in DNA: TGTGCCAGCAGCCAAGCAGATACGCAGTATTTT. The chain couples TRBV3-1 (or the pseudogene TRBV3-2) to TRBJ2-3; D not certain. CDR3 length: 11 amino acids. Trimming removed 1 base from V and 4 bases from J, with 0 bases in between. Germline V CDR1 and CDR2: LGHDT, YNNKEL (reference sequence).

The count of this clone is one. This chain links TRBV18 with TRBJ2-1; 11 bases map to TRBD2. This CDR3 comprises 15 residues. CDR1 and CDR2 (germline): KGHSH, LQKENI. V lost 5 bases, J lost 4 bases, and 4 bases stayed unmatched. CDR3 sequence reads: CASSSGTSGYNEQFF. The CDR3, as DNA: TGTGCCAGCTCATCTGGGACTAGCGGATACAATGAGCAGTTCTTC.

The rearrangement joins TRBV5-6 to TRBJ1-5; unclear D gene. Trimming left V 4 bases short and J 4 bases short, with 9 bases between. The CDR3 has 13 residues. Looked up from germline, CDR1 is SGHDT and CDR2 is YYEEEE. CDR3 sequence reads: CASSRAGNQPQHF. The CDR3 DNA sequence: TGTGCCAGCAGCCGAGCAGGAAATCAGCCCCAGCATTTT.